The 21 T cell receptor beta chains presented below share a single source sample, sequenced in a study of T cells and copy number aberrations in small-cell lung cancer. Data came from immunoSEQ multiplex PCR; TCRdb stores just in-frame clones and leaves some out. The profile covers 7,500 to 10,000 clones, with about 79% appearing a single time and around a third taken by the ten largest. The sequencing input was normal tissue next to the tumor. All receptors come from a man aged 55 to 70 with small cell lung cancer.

The rearrangement uses TRBV6-6 and TRBJ1-1; D not resolved. The germline CDR1 and CDR2 sequences are MNHNY and SVGAGI (reference sequence). The CDR3 runs to 11 residues. The V gene lost 6 bases and the J gene lost 11 bases, with 13 bases spanning the gap. CDR3 region: CASSPVGGAFF. CDR3 nucleotide sequence: TGTGCCAGCAGCCCCGTGGGAGGCGCTTTCTTT.

The gene calls are TRBV29-1 and TRBJ2-7, with 8 positions matching TRBD1. Germline CDR1 and CDR2: SQVTM and ANQGSEA. Trimming at V came to 7 bases and at J to 5 bases, leaving 7 bases not matched to a gene. CDR3 size: 12 residues. CDR3 DNA sequence: TGCAGCGCCGGGACAGGTCTCAACGAGCAGTACTTC. Translating it yields CSAGTGLNEQYF.

V and J are TRBV30 and TRBJ2-7; perhaps D is TRBD1 or TRBD2 (5 bases each). The length of the CDR3 is 13 residues. CDR1 and CDR2 (germline): GTSNPN, SVGIG (reference sequence). V lost 5 bases, J lost 3 bases, and 14 bases lay in between. The chain's CDR3 is CAWALGVNYEQYF. CDR3 coding DNA: TGTGCCTGGGCCCTGGGGGTAAACTACGAGCAGTACTTC.

This chain joins TRBV2 and TRBJ1-3; D remains ambiguous. With 2 bases removed from V and 2 bases from J, the gap between germline ends came to 13 bases. The length of the CDR3 is 16 residues. Germline V gives CDR1 SNHLY, CDR2 FYNNEI. The CDR3 here is CASSEYGGQAGNTIYF. Here the CDR3 DNA reads TGTGCCAGCAGTGAATATGGCGGGCAGGCTGGAAACACCATATATTTT. Looking up the rest from reference TRBV2 and TRBJ1-3 gives the full variable domain: EPEVTQTPSHQVTQMGQEVILRCVPISNHLYFYWYRQILGQKVEFLVSFYNNEISEKSEIFDDQFSVERPDGSNFTLKIRSTKLEDSAMYFCASSEYGGQAGNTIYFGEGSWLTVV.

This clone was found once. J is TRBJ2-5 and V is TRBV28; D remains ambiguous. This CDR3 has 13 amino acids. Germline V gives CDR1 MDHEN, CDR2 SYDVKM. V lost 3 bases and J 1 base, leaving 6 bases between the germline ends. Here the CDR3 reads CASSFQRQETQYF. CDR3 DNA: TGTGCCAGCAGTTTTCAACGCCAAGAGACCCAGTACTTC.

The chain joins TRBV5-1 to TRBJ2-3; D unresolved. CDR3 size: 14 residues. Germline CDR1 is SGHRS and CDR2 is YFSETQ. V was cut by 2 bases and J by 4 bases, with 11 bases left in between. The CDR3 DNA sequence: TGCGCCAGCAGCTTACCGGGTGGGGCAGATACGCAGTATTTT. Translated, it gives CASSLPGGADTQYF. Based on the CDR3 plus reference TRBV5-1 and TRBJ2-3, the full variable domain is KAGVTQTPRYLIKTRGQQVTLSCSPISGHRSVSWYQQTPGQGLQFLFEYFSETQRNKGNFPGRFSGRQFSNSRSEMNVSTLELGDSALYLCASSLPGGADTQYFGPGTRLTVL.

The V and J genes are TRBV7-3 and TRBJ2-1; tentatively, D is TRBD2 (6 bases). The CDR3 contains 16 residues. Trimming stripped 1 base from V and 9 bases from J, with 19 bases between. Germline V gives CDR1 SGHTA, CDR2 FQGTGA. CDR3: CASSLSWGSGQGEQFF. In DNA form, the CDR3 reads TGTGCCAGCAGCTTAAGTTGGGGTAGCGGCCAGGGTGAGCAGTTCTTC.

This sequence joins TRBV25-1 and TRBJ2-7, with 7 bases identical to TRBD2. The CDR3 covers 13 residues. V shed 11 bases and J 0 bases; nucleotides not matched to a gene: 7. Germline lookup yields CDR1 MGHDK and CDR2 SYGVNS. In DNA form, the CDR3 reads TGTGCCTTCGGGGACTACCTCTCCTACGAGCAGTACTTC. This encodes CAFGDYLSYEQYF.

The chain joins TRBV15 to TRBJ1-3, with D hard to call. The CDR3 consists of 15 residues. Germline V lookup: CDR1 LNHNV, CDR2 YYDKDF (reference sequence). The V end was cut by 0 bases, the J end by 2 bases, with 8 bases between. The CDR3 reads CATSRDIGTGNTIYF. In nucleotides, the CDR3 is TGTGCCACCAGCAGAGATATAGGGACTGGAAACACCATATATTTT.

The chain combines TRBV5-1 with TRBJ2-3, with TRBD2 identical over 9 bases. This CDR3 spans 17 amino acids. After removal of 4 bases from V and 4 bases from J, the junction contained 13 bases not matched to a gene. Germline CDR1 and CDR2: SGHRS and YFSETQ. The CDR3 DNA is TGCGCCAGCAGCCCGAATGGCCTAGCGGGGACTCCAGATACGCAGTATTTT. Residues: CASSPNGLAGTPDTQYF.

The rearrangement uses TRBV7-3 and TRBJ2-1; D might be TRBD1 (5 bases). V was trimmed by 2 bases and J by 0 bases, leaving 8 bases between them. This CDR3 is built from 15 residues. Germline V gene data show CDR1 as SGHTA and CDR2 as FQGTGA. CDR3 residues: CASSLQGFSYNEQFF. In nucleotides, the CDR3 is TGTGCCAGCAGCTTACAGGGTTTCTCCTACAATGAGCAGTTCTTC. Supplemented by reference TRBV7-3 and TRBJ2-1, the full variable domain reads GAGVSQTPSNKVTEKGKYVELRCDPISGHTALYWYRQSLGQGPEFLIYFQGTGAADDSGLPNDRFFAVRPEGSVSTLKIQRTERGDSAVYLCASSLQGFSYNEQFFGPGTRLTVL.

The V gene is TRBV5-1, the J gene TRBJ1-1, with no clear D. The CDR3 runs 13 residues. Germline-derived CDR1 and CDR2 are SGHRS and YFSETQ. The V gene lost 0 bases and the J gene lost 0 bases, with 3 bases spanning the gap. The CDR3 nucleotides read TGCGCCAGCAGCTTGGAGGTGAACACTGAAGCTTTCTTT. This sequence encodes CASSLEVNTEAFF.

The chain carries TRBV6-6 and TRBJ2-3, with D unresolved. The CDR3 covers 13 residues. Germline V gives CDR1 MNHNY, CDR2 SVGAGI (reference sequence). V lost 0 bases to trimming and J lost 4 bases, with 5 bases between them. The CDR3: CASSYSVSDTQYF. For the CDR3, the DNA is TGTGCCAGCAGTTACTCAGTATCAGATACGCAGTATTTT.

The rearrangement uses TRBV30 and TRBJ1-5, with a weak D call TRBD1 (5 bases). Germline loops: CDR1 GTSNPN, CDR2 SVGIG (reference sequence). The CDR3 length is 14 residues. V lost 4 bases, J lost 7 bases, and 17 bases lay in between. The CDR3 coding sequence is TGTGCCTGGAATACGGTTGGGGGGGGACAGCCCCAGCATTTT. Translated: CAWNTVGGGQPQHF.

V gene TRBV28 combines with J gene TRBJ1-1; a weak D match, TRBD1 (5 bases). Trimming shortened V by 8 bases and J by 0 bases, and 13 bases separated the two germline ends. This CDR3 spans 14 amino acids. The germline V gene has CDR1 MDHEN and CDR2 SYDVKM. In DNA form, the CDR3 reads TGTGCCAGCGAGTGGACGGGGCTGAACACTGAAGCTTTCTTT. This sequence encodes CASEWTGLNTEAFF.

The gene calls are TRBV5-1 and TRBJ2-1; 10 bases agree with TRBD2. V lost 4 bases and J lost 3; bases outside the gene matches: 7. The CDR3 has 16 residues. Germline loops: CDR1 SGHRS, CDR2 YFSETQ. CDR3: CASSTLGTSDYNEQFF. For the CDR3, the DNA is TGCGCCAGCAGCACTCTCGGGACTAGCGACTACAATGAGCAGTTCTTC.

In this sample, this clone turned up a few times. The chain links TRBV25-1 to TRBJ1-4, with 9 positions matching TRBD1. CDR1 and CDR2 (germline): MGHDK, SYGVNS. The CDR3 runs to 15 residues. J gave up 12 bases and V 3 bases, and 11 bases lay outside the gene matches. This CDR3 is CASSEIGQGLSQLFF. The CDR3 DNA is TGTGCCAGCAGTGAGATAGGACAGGGGCTCTCGCAACTGTTTTTT. The variable domain in full, completed from reference TRBV25-1 and TRBJ1-4, reads EADIYQTPRYLVIGTGKKITLECSQTMGHDKMYWYQQDPGMELHLIHYSYGVNSTEKGDLSSESTVSRIRTEHFPLTLESARPSHTSQYLCASSEIGQGLSQLFFGSGTQLSVL.

This chain uses TRBV29-1 with TRBJ2-5; weak D call: TRBD2 (5 bases). Germline V gives CDR1 SQVTM, CDR2 ANQGSEA. The CDR3 length is 13 residues. V was shortened by 0 bases and J by 7 bases, with 12 bases between the two germline ends. The CDR3, as DNA: TGCAGCGTTGAAGAGGCGTCCCGGGGGACCCAGTACTTC. This encodes CSVEEASRGTQYF.

The chain combines TRBV5-5 with TRBJ1-2; unclear D gene. CDR1 is SGHKS and CDR2 is YYEKEE in the germline V gene (reference sequence). The CDR3 sequence is 13 residues long. Between the trimmed V and J ends, which lost 5 bases and 4 bases, there was a span of 12 bases. The CDR3 is CASRYGEGYGYTF. CDR3 nucleotide sequence: TGTGCCAGCAGATACGGGGAGGGCTATGGCTACACCTTC.

This chain links TRBV6-5 with TRBJ2-1, with TRBD2 matching over 7 bases. The CDR3 totals 12 residues. Germline CDR1 MNHEY, CDR2 SVGAGI. The CDR3 is CATSSPVGEQFF. The CDR3 DNA follows: TGTGCGACTAGCTCGCCGGTGGGGGAGCAGTTCTTC.

The chain is built from TRBV5-5 and TRBJ2-1; 9 bases match TRBD2. The CDR3 runs 15 residues. Losses at the gene ends were 4 bases for V and 4 bases for J; bases not matched to a gene: 6. Germline V gene lookup returns CDR1 SGHKS and CDR2 YYEKEE (reference sequence). The CDR3 spells CASSRGLANYNEQFF. CDR3 DNA sequence: TGTGCCAGCAGCAGAGGACTAGCGAATTACAATGAGCAGTTCTTC. Combining the CDR3 with reference TRBV5-5 and TRBJ2-1 gives the whole variable domain DAGVTQSPTHLIKTRGQQVTLRCSPISGHKSVSWYQQVLGQGPQFIFQYYEKEERGRGNFPDRFSARQFPNYSSELNVNALLLGDSALYLCASSRGLANYNEQFFGPGTRLTVL.